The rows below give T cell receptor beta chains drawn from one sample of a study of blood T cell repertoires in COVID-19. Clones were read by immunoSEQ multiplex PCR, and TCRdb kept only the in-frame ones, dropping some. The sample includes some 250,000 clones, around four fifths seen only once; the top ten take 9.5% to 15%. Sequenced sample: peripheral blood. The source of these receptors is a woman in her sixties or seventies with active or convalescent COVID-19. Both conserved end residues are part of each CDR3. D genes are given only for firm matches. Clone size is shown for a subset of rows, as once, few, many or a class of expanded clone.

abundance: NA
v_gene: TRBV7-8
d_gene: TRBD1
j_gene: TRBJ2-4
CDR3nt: TGTGCCAGCAGCTTAACGGGACAGGGGTACAAAAACATTCAGTACTTC
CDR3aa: CASSLTGQGYKNIQYF

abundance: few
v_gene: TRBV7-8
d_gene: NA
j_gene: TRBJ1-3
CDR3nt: TGTGCCAGCAGCTTAGGCGGGACGGGGAGGAGGGACGGAAACACCATATATTTT
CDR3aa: CASSLGGTGRRDGNTIYF

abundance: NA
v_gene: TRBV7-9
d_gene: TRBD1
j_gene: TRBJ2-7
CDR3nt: TGTGCCAGCAGCCCTCGACAGGGGGCGGCGGAAGAGCAGTACTTC
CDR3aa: CASSPRQGAAEEQYF

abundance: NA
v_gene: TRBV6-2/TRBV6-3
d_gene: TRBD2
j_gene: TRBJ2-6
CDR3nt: TGTGCCAGCAGTCTAGCGGGTGCCTCTGGGGCCAACGTCCTGACTTTC
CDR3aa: CASSLAGASGANVLTF

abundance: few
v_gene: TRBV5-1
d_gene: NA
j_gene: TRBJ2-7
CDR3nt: TGCGCCAGCAGTCGCGGGGGGACAGGGAATTACGAGCAGTACTTC
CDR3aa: CASSRGGTGNYEQYF

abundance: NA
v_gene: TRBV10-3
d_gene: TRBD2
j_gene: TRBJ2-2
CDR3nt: TGTGCCATCAGTGAGCCGGGACTAGCGGGGGACGTAGGCGGGGAGCTGTTTTTT
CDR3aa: CAISEPGLAGDVGGELFF

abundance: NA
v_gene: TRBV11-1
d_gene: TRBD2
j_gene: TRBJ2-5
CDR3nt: TGTGCCAGCAGCTTCACTAGCGGGGGCCAACAAGAGACCCAGTACTTC
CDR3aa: CASSFTSGGQQETQYF

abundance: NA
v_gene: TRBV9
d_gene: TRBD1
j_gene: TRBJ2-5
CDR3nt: TGTGCCAGCAGCCCCGACAGGGAACAAGAGACCCAGTACTTC
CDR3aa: CASSPDREQETQYF

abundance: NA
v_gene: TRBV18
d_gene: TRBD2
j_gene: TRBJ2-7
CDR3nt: TGTGCCAGCTCGCAGACTAGCGGGGGTGCCTACGAGCAGTACTTC
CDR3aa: CASSQTSGGAYEQYF

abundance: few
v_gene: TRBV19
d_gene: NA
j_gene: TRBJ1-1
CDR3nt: TGTGCCAGTAGTTCATACAGGGTCAGGGGCACTGAAGCTTTCTTT
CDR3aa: CASSSYRVRGTEAFF

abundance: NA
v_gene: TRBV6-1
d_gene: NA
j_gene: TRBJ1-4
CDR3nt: TGTGCCAGCAGTGATTCACCGGGACAAGGTGAAAAACTGTTTTTT
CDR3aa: CASSDSPGQGEKLFF

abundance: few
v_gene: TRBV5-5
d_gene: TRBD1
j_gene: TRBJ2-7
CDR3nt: TGTGCCAGCTCCAGACAGGGGGCTTACGAGCAGTACTTC
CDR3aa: CASSRQGAYEQYF

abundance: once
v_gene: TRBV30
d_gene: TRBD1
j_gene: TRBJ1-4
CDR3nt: TGTGCCTGGAACGACAGGGCCCCCGAAAAACTGTTTTTT
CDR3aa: CAWNDRAPEKLFF

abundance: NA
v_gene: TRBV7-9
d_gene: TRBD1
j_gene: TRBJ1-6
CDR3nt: TGTGCCAGCAGCGTAGAGGGGGCCAATTCACCCCTCCACTTT
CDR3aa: CASSVEGANSPLHF

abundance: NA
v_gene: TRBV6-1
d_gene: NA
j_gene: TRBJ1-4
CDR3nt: TGTGCCAGCAGTGAACCGGGACAATCGAGCGGAGAAAAACTGTTTTTT
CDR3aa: CASSEPGQSSGEKLFF

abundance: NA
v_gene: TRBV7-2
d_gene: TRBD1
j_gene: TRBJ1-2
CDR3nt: TGTGCCAGCAGCTTAGCTTGGGACAGGGGGCACGGTGGCTACACCTTC
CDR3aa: CASSLAWDRGHGGYTF

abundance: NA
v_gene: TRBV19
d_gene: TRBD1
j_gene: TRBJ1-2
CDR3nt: TGTGCCAGCAAGATGCGGGGACAGGGGGCTGGTAACTATGGCTACACCTTC
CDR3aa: CASKMRGQGAGNYGYTF

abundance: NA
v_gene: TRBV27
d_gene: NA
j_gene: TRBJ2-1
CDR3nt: TGTGCCAGCAGTTTATACGGACAGCCCTACAATGAGCAGTTCTTC
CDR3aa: CASSLYGQPYNEQFF

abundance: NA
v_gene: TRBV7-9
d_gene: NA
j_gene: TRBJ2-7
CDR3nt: TGTGCCAGCAGCTTGGGGACTGGCTCCTACGAGCAGTACTTC
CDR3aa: CASSLGTGSYEQYF

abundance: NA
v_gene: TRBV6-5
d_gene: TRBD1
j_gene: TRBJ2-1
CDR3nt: TGTGCCGGACAGGGGGTGGGCAATGAGCAGTTCTTC
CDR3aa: CAGQGVGNEQFF

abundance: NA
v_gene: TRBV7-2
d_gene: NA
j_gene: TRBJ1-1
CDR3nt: TGTGCCAGCAGCCAACAGGTTGAAGCTTTCTTT
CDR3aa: CASSQQVEAFF

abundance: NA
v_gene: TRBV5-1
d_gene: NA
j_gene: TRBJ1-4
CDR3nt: TGCGCCAGCAGCTTCGCCACCCGGGGTGAAAAACTGTTTTTT
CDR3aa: CASSFATRGEKLFF

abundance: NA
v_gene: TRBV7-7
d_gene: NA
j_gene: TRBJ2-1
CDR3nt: TGTGCTAGCAGCCCGATGGGACACGGCAATGAGCAGTTCTTC
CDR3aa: CASSPMGHGNEQFF

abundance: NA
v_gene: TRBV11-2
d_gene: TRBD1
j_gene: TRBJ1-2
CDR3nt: TGTGCCAGCAGCTTGGGACAGGGGTATGGCTACACCTTC
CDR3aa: CASSLGQGYGYTF

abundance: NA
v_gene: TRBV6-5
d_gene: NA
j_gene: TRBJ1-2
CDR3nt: TGTGCCAGCAGCGTTATAGCTAACTATGGCTACACCTTC
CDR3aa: CASSVIANYGYTF

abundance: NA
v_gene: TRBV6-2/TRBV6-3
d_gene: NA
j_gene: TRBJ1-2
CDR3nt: TGTGCCAGCAGTTCTGAGCCTTATGGCTACACCTTC
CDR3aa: CASSSEPYGYTF

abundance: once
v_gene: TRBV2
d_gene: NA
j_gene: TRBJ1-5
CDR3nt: TGTGCCAGCAGTGAGGACTACCGGCGGGATCAGCCCCAGCATTTT
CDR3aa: CASSEDYRRDQPQHF